This TCR beta chain came from a study of cytomegalovirus exposure and HLA in healthy donors (dated by TCRdb to 2016 to 2017). With regard to the full study: According to an earlier analysis of several hundred of the donors, about 179 million T cells yielded 95 million to 140 million unique TCR beta sequences and approximately 300 Gb of sequence data. A later analysis re-analyzed previously published TCR beta repertoires from roughly 600 donors and added high-resolution HLA genotyping to study TCR occurrence patterns. A later genetic analysis used genome-wide SNP genotypes for about 65% of the 666 donors, treating that subset as a discovery cohort. High-throughput TCR immunosequencing, statistical association of individual TCRs with disease status, and machine learning were combined to predict cytomegalovirus infection status. Donor age, sex, ethnicity and CMV serostatus were compiled together with the repertoire data. In the later analysis, no new phenotypic data were used to find candidate immune exposures; instead, reliance was placed on TCR beta sequences and their occurrence across donors. To decide whether each TCR beta V gene segment behaved as functional or pseudogenic, an earlier analysis of over 500 of the donors relied on high-throughput TCR beta sequencing. The T cell repertoires of about 700 subjects were profiled by immunosequencing and related to cytomegalovirus serostatus. The number of typed donors differed by locus: roughly 620-630 for A, B, C, DRB1 and DQB1; some 540 for DQA1; approximately 600 for DPA1; and 450 to 480 for DPB1. HLA typing included class I and class II loci at four-digit resolution. Roughly 300 gigabases of sequencing data and about 92 million unique TCR sequences made up an early release that covered roughly 670 HLA-typed donors. Along with the roughly 670-subject first cohort, a separate validation cohort of approximately 110 different subjects was used. All discovery cohort repertoires had been generated on a single sequencing platform. The genetic ancestry cluster associated with self-reported Caucasian donors included 80% to 90% of the roughly 360 genotyped donors. Among 300 to 500 genotyped donors of the cohort, an average of roughly 230,000 unique TCR beta nucleotide sequences was sequenced per donor, of which about 20% were non-productive. About five DR-DQ haplotypes were handled as single units for association and clustering because linkage in the cohort was strong. The aim of the study was to test whether cataloging public T cell receptors could identify signatures of past pathogen exposure. The investigation overall reported the following: The sequencing pipeline was judged likely to have produced a cluster of highly shared sequence variants as a technical artifact. Sequencing depth was assumed to be roughly uniform across donors in the presence/absence analyses, though that assumption may not hold. Correlated functional status among segregating V segments might reflect linkage disequilibrium, but an unknown experimental factor could not be ruled out. According to a later analysis, parvovirus B19, influenza, CMV and Epstein-Barr virus appeared linked to several top co-occurrence clusters. Because HLA typing was unavailable for some donors at each locus, only the typed subset was used in association tests. Compared with equally common non-associated chains, HLA-associated TCR beta chains in a later analysis were more clonally expanded and had lower generation probabilities. A further reported finding was that TCR beta sequences accurately predicted the HLA-A and HLA-B alleles for most subjects in the first cohort. In vitro tests confirmed that three of the cytomegalovirus-associated TCR beta chains recognize cytomegalovirus antigens. While some public TCRs were present in many individuals, most TCR sequences turned up only very rarely across donors. The classifier was reported to diagnose cytomegalovirus status with high specificity and sensitivity in both the original cohort and the validation cohort. The 87-base-pair reads could not distinguish some IMGT-functional V segments, including TRBV6-2 and TRBV6-3, so those segments were excluded. An association between a missense DCLRE1C variant and V-gene and J-gene trimming of TCR beta chains was found in a later genetic analysis and replicated in an independent cohort. A total of roughly 160 TCR beta chains were listed by the study as associated with cytomegalovirus. In an earlier analysis of around 600 of the donors, most TCR beta V segments appeared in productive rearrangements about 87% or about 30% of the time, broadly matching IMGT annotations. Because counts were too low, fewer than 20 rarely observed V segments, including chromosome 9 orphons, were excluded from the earlier analysis of some 590 of the donors. In a later analysis, TCR association rates were found to vary across HLA loci, with the most associated TCRs seen for DRB1 alleles and the fewest for HLA-C alleles. A later analysis associated about 16,000 TCR beta sequences with specific HLA alleles at a false discovery rate of 0.05. The only immune exposure information available for the cohort was CMV serostatus. According to a later genetic analysis, donors in an Asian-associated ancestry cluster had fewer N-insertions in productive TCRs than the approximately 650-donor mean. The cohort was sequenced for TCR beta chains only, and without alpha or paired-chain data the features that could be detected were limited. A later analysis found that most CMV-associated TCR beta chains appeared HLA-restricted, with HLA associations seemingly driven largely by CMV exposure. The authors suggested that the approach could potentially be generalized to other disease states and immunological phenotypes. When HLA alleles, especially DR and DQ, strongly co-occurred, TCR associations were difficult to assign to individual alleles.

Library construction relied on the immunoSEQ multiplex PCR assay. The multiplex PCR relied on a mix of 60 forward primers for TCR Vbeta segments and 13 reverse primers for TCR Jbeta segments. The CDR3 region of rearranged TCR beta genes was amplified from genomic DNA with a multiplex PCR assay. The amplified TCR beta libraries were sequenced on the Illumina HiSeq System as 87-base-pair reads. Processing in the source paper ran as follows. A later analysis counted about 80 million unique TCR beta chains across the 640 or so repertoires, and some 11 million of these chains were shared by at least two donors. To remove PCR and sequencing errors, raw reads were error-corrected and collapsed into unique sequences using a nearest-neighbor algorithm that merged closely related sequences. To assign V, D and J gene segments, CDR3 sequences were aligned to IMGT reference sequences. Each retained sequence needed at least a six-nucleotide match to both a V gene segment and a J gene segment. Rearrangements were classified as productive when the CDR3 lacked stop codons and remained in frame with V and J, and all other rearrangements were classified as non-productive. Following IMGT convention, CDR3 was defined as the stretch from the second conserved V-encoded cysteine up to the conserved J-encoded phenylalanine. The earlier analysis of 587 of the donors excluded sequences that lacked an unambiguous match to a single V gene segment. In an earlier analysis of roughly 500 of the donors, V segments were called functional above 56.7% productive rearrangements and were called segregating when the between-donor standard deviation exceeded 5%. A statistical classification framework was developed to diagnose cytomegalovirus status using the catalog of TCR beta chain sequences. In a later analysis, V and J genes were assigned by comparing TCR nucleotide sequences against IMGT/GENE-DB human TR gene sequences. Using the TCRdist pipeline, a later analysis assigned CDR3 sequences along with most-parsimonious VDJ recombination scenarios. A later analysis defined each TCR beta chain by its CDR3 amino acid sequence plus V-gene family, and excluded reads lacking a unique V-gene family. A later analysis removed roughly 590 highly shared, low-generation-probability nucleotide sequences to deal with suspected cross-contamination and a sequencing artifact. A later analysis calculated a clonal expansion index for each public chain from normalized within-repertoire ranks of inferred template counts. In a later analysis, generation probabilities were computed using a VDJ recombination model fitted to out-of-frame rearrangements, and the results were checked against IGoR. A later analysis scored TCR-TCR, TCR-HLA and TCR-CMV co-occurrence with hypergeometric tests, applying a repertoire-size bias correction to TCR pairs. False discovery rates were estimated in a later analysis by permuting HLA or CMV assignments 20 times. A later analysis grouped co-occurring TCRs with DBSCAN, adding TCRdist sequence similarity when clustering within HLA-allele-positive subsets. Co-occurrence clustering excluded repertoires with fewer than 30,000 or more than 120,000 public chains, plus five with anomalous nucleotide sharing. The clones in this table, taken by TCRdb from immuneACCESS, are in-frame only. Not every clone is retained; where verified, under half of the shortfall comes from an unresolved V gene, and the cause of the rest is unknown. The V and J calls and clone size are taken from that table; D and trimming were inferred from the DNA. In all, the sample holds 100,000 or so clones, and around 73% of those were seen once. The ten largest make up 1.3% of the sample.

The cohort comprised around 690 healthy bone marrow donors. At the time of sampling, every cohort member was nominally healthy, though immune exposures that went unrecorded were likely present. The donor tested CMV seronegative and was one of the 352 seronegative cohort members. A peripheral blood sample was collected from each donor, and TCR beta sequencing was performed on peripheral blood mononuclear cells. The Qiagen DNeasy Blood Extraction Kit was used to extract genomic DNA from the blood cell samples. As to this clone: What this receptor recognizes is not known. No much larger clone is present one base from it, and per-base qualities are unavailable. Other DNA sequences in the same sample also yield this CDR3.

V loses 5 bases at its end and J loses 7 bases; junction bases beyond the gene matches: 4. From a lookup of the germline V gene, CDR1 and CDR2 are SGHVS and FNYEAQ. Reading from cysteine to phenylalanine, the CDR3 counts 12 amino acids. The retained sequence is limited to the CDR3, 36 bases, with the frame set at the first base. This receptor was taken from a young man in good health and CMV-seronegative. Sequencing was performed on PBMCs. The rearrangement combines TRBV7-6 with TRBJ1-1; 7 bases in between match TRBD1. The bases are TGTGCCAGCAGCAGGGACAGAGGTGAAGCTTTCTTT. Its product reads: CASSRDRGEAFF.